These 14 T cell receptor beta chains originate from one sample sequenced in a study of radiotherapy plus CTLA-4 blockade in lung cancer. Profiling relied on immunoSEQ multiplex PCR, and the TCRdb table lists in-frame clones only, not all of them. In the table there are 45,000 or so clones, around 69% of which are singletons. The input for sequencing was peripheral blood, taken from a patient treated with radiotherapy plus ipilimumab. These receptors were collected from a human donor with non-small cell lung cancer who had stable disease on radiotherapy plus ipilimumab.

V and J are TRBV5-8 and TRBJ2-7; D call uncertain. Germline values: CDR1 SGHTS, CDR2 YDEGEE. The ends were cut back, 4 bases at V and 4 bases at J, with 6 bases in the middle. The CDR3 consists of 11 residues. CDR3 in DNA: TGTGCCAGCAGCGGGGTTTACGAGCAGTACTTC. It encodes CASSGVYEQYF.

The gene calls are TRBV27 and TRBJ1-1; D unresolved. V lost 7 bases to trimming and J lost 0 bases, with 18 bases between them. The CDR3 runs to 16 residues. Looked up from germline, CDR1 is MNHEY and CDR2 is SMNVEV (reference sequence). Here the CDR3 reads CASTGRGTTLNTEAFF. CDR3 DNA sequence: TGTGCCAGCACCGGACGGGGAACAACCTTGAACACTGAAGCTTTCTTT.

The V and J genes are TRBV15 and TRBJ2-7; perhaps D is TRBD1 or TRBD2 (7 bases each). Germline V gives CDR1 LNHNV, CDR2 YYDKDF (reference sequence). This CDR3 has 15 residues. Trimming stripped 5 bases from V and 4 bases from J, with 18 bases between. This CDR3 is CATSPRGDSRYEQYV. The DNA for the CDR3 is TGTGCCACCAGCCCTCGGGGGGACAGTCGTTACGAGCAGTACGTC.

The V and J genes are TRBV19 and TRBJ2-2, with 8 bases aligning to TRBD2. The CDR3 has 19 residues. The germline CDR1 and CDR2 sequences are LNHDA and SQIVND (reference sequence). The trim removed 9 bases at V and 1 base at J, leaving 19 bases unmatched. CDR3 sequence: CASPLITGGRVRNTGELFF. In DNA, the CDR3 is TGTGCCAGCCCATTGATTACGGGGGGGCGGGTGAGGAACACCGGGGAGCTGTTTTTT. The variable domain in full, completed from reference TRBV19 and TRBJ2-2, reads DGGITQSPKYLFRKEGQNVTLSCEQNLNHDAMYWYRQDPGQGLRLIYYSQIVNDFQKGDIAEGYSVSREKKESFPLTVTSAQKNPTAFYLCASPLITGGRVRNTGELFFGEGSRLTVL.

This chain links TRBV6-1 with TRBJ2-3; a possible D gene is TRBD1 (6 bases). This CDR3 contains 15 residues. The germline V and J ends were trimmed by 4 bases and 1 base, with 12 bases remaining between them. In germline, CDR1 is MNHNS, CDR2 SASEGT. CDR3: CASSVRGWGTDTQYF. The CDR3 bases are TGTGCCAGCAGTGTCAGGGGTTGGGGCACAGATACGCAGTATTTT.

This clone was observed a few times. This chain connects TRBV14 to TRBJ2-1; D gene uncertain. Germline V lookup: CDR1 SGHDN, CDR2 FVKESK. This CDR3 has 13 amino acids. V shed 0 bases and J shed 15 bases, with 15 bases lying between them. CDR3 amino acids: CASSQDLKSKPFF. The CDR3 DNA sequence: TGTGCCAGCAGCCAAGATTTGAAGAGTAAGCCGTTCTTC.

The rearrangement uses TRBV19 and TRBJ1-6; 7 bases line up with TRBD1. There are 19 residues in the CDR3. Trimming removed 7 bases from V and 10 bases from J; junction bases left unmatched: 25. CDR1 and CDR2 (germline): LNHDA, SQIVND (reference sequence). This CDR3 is CASTRTSHTQGVVRSPLHF. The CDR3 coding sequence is TGTGCCAGTACCCGAACATCCCATACCCAGGGGGTCGTAAGGTCACCCCTCCACTTT. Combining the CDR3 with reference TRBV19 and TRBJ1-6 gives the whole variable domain DGGITQSPKYLFRKEGQNVTLSCEQNLNHDAMYWYRQDPGQGLRLIYYSQIVNDFQKGDIAEGYSVSREKKESFPLTVTSAQKNPTAFYLCASTRTSHTQGVVRSPLHFGNGTRLTVT.

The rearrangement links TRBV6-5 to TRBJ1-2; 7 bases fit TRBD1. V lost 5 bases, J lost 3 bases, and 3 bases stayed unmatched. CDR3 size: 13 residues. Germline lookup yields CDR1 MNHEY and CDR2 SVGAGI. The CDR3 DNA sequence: TGTGCCAGCAGTAAGGGGGCGGACTATGGCTACACCTTC. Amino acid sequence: CASSKGADYGYTF.

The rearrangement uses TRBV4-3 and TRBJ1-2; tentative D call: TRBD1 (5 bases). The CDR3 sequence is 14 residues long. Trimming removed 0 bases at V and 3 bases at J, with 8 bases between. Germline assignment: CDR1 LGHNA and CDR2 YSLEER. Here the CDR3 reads CASSQELGDYGYTF. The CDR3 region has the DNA TGCGCCAGCAGCCAAGAACTAGGGGACTATGGCTACACCTTC.

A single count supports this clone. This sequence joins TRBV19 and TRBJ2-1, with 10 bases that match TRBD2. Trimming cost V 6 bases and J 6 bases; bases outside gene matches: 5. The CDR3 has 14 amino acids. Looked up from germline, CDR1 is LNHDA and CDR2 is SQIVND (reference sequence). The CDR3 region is CASRASGGGNEQFF. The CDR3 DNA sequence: TGTGCCAGTAGAGCAAGCGGGGGGGGCAATGAGCAGTTCTTC.

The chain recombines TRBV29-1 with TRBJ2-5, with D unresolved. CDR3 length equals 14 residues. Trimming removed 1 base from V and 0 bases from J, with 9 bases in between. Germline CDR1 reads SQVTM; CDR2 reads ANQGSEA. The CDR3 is CSVEVVTNQETQYF. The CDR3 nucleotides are TGCAGCGTTGAAGTGGTTACGAACCAAGAGACCCAGTACTTC.

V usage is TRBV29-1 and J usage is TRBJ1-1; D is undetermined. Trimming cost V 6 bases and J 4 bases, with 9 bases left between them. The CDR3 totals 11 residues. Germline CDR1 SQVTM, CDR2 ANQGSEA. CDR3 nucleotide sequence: TGCAGCGTGACTCTGGGCACTGAAGCTTTCTTT. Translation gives CSVTLGTEAFF.

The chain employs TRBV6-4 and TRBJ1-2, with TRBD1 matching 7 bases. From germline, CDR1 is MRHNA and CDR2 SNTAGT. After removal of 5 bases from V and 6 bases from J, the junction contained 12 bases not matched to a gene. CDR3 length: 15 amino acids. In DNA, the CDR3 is TGTGCCAGCAGTCCTAACGACAGGGTGTGGGATGGCTACACCTTC. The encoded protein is CASSPNDRVWDGYTF.

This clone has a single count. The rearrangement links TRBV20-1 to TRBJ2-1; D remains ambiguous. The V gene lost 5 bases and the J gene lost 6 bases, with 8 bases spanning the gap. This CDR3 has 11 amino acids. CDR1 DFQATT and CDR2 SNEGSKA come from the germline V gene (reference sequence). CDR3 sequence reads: CSASRGNEQFF. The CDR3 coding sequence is TGCAGTGCTTCTAGAGGCAATGAGCAGTTCTTC.